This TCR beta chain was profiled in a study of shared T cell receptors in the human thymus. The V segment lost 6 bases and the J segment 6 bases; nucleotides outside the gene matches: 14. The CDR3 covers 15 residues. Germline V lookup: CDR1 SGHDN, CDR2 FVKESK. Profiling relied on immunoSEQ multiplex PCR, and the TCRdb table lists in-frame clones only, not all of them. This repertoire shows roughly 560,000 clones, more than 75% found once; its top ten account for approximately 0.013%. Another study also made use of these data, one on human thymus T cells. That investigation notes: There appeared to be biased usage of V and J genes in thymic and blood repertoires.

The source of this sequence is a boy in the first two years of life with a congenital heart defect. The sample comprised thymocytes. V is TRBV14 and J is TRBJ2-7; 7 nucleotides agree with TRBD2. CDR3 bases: TGTGCCAGCAGACCCGGGGGGAGGGTAGCTACCGAGCAGTACTTC. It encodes CASRPGGRVATEQYF.